A selection of T cell receptor beta chains follows, all from one sample in a study of shared clonotypes between healthy human individuals. Only in-frame clones appear in the TCRdb table, and some are missing; sequencing was by immunoSEQ multiplex PCR. The repertoire holds approximately 1,500,000 clones, with 95% to 99% as singletons. The sequenced material came from naive CD4+ T cells sorted from blood. Source of these receptors: a man aged 25 to 45 in good health. CDR3s include the opening cysteine and the closing phenylalanine or tryptophan. A D gene is named only where the DNA matches it firmly. A clone size is listed for some rows: how often the clone was seen (once, few, many), or a class if it is expanded.

J gene: TRBJ2-7; V gene: TRBV5-6; D gene: .; clone size: .; CDR3 DNA: TGTGCCAGCAGCCTCGACAGGACAACCTACGAGCAGTACTTC; CDR3 protein: CASSLDRTTYEQYF
J gene: TRBJ2-3; V gene: TRBV9; D gene: .; clone size: .; CDR3 DNA: TGTGCCAGCAGCGTAGGGCTAACTAGCACAGATACGCAGTATTTT; CDR3 protein: CASSVGLTSTDTQYF
J gene: TRBJ1-5; V gene: TRBV30; D gene: .; clone size: .; CDR3 DNA: TGTGCCTGGAGTGTAGGGGATAATCAGCCCCAGCATTTT; CDR3 protein: CAWSVGDNQPQHF
J gene: TRBJ1-5; V gene: TRBV18; D gene: .; clone size: .; CDR3 DNA: TGTGCCAGCTCACCGCTCGCGGGGAGCAATCAGCCCCAGCATTTT; CDR3 protein: CASSPLAGSNQPQHF
J gene: TRBJ2-6; V gene: TRBV19; D gene: .; clone size: once; CDR3 DNA: TGTGCCAGTCAGAGCGGTGGGGCCAACGTCCTGACTTTC; CDR3 protein: CASQSGGANVLTF
J gene: TRBJ2-7; V gene: TRBV5-1; D gene: TRBD1; clone size: .; CDR3 DNA: TGCGCCAGCAGCTTGTTCGGGAACGCCGGGACAGGGGGCAACGAGCAGTACTTC; CDR3 protein: CASSLFGNAGTGGNEQYF
J gene: TRBJ1-3; V gene: TRBV10-1; D gene: .; clone size: .; CDR3 DNA: TGCGCCAGCAGGGCTGACAGTAACTCTGGAAACACCATATATTTT; CDR3 protein: CASRADSNSGNTIYF
J gene: TRBJ1-2; V gene: TRBV5-4; D gene: .; clone size: .; CDR3 DNA: TGTGCCAGCAGCTCCCGACCCATCTATGGCTACACCTTC; CDR3 protein: CASSSRPIYGYTF
J gene: TRBJ2-3; V gene: TRBV11-3; D gene: .; clone size: once; CDR3 DNA: TGTGCCAGCAGCCCCAGGGCGGGACAGCCGAAGGGAGATACGCAGTATTTT; CDR3 protein: CASSPRAGQPKGDTQYF
J gene: TRBJ2-3; V gene: TRBV5-1; D gene: .; clone size: .; CDR3 DNA: TGCGCCAGCAGCCCTCACGGGGGAGGAGAGGATACGCAGTATTTT; CDR3 protein: CASSPHGGGEDTQYF
J gene: TRBJ2-1; V gene: TRBV11-3; D gene: TRBD2; clone size: .; CDR3 DNA: TGTGCCAGCAGCTTCAGCGGGGTTGATGAGCAGTTCTTC; CDR3 protein: CASSFSGVDEQFF
J gene: TRBJ2-3; V gene: TRBV11-2; D gene: .; clone size: .; CDR3 DNA: TGTGCCAGCAGCCCCCTTACGGGAAGGTGGCCAGATACGCAGTATTTT; CDR3 protein: CASSPLTGRWPDTQYF
J gene: TRBJ2-2; V gene: TRBV28; D gene: .; clone size: .; CDR3 DNA: TGTGCCAGCAGTTTGGTCAGAAACACCGGGGAGCTGTTTTTT; CDR3 protein: CASSLVRNTGELFF
J gene: TRBJ1-4; V gene: TRBV27; D gene: TRBD1; clone size: .; CDR3 DNA: TGTGCCAGCAAAGGACAGGCAGGGCTTCGGAATGAAAAACTGTTTTTT; CDR3 protein: CASKGQAGLRNEKLFF
J gene: TRBJ2-7; V gene: TRBV29-1; D gene: .; clone size: few; CDR3 DNA: TGCAGCGTTGAAGGGGGCTACGAGCAGTACTTC; CDR3 protein: CSVEGGYEQYF
J gene: TRBJ2-2; V gene: TRBV14; D gene: TRBD2; clone size: .; CDR3 DNA: TGTGCCAGCAGCCAAGACCTGTCCGGGACTAGCGGGAGAGTTGGCACCGGGGAGCTGTTTTTT; CDR3 protein: CASSQDLSGTSGRVGTGELFF
J gene: TRBJ2-7; V gene: TRBV5-1; D gene: .; clone size: .; CDR3 DNA: TGCGCCAGCAGCTTGGACAGGTACGAGCAGTACTTC; CDR3 protein: CASSLDRYEQYF
J gene: TRBJ2-7; V gene: TRBV19; D gene: .; clone size: once; CDR3 DNA: TGTGCCAGTAGGTGGGACGGAACTTCTTCCTACGAGCAGTACTTC; CDR3 protein: CASRWDGTSSYEQYF
J gene: TRBJ1-1; V gene: TRBV29-1; D gene: .; clone size: .; CDR3 DNA: TGCAGCGTTCGAAGAACAGGGTCCACTGAAGCTTTCTTT; CDR3 protein: CSVRRTGSTEAFF
J gene: TRBJ2-2; V gene: TRBV9; D gene: .; clone size: .; CDR3 DNA: TGTGCCAGCAGCGTTGCGGGTCCGAACACCGGGGAGCTGTTTTTT; CDR3 protein: CASSVAGPNTGELFF
J gene: TRBJ2-1; V gene: TRBV10-3; D gene: TRBD2; clone size: .; CDR3 DNA: TGTGCCCGCGGGAGGGGGGGAGATGTACCTACTAGCTCCTACAATGAGCAGTTCTTC; CDR3 protein: CARGRGGDVPTSSYNEQFF
J gene: TRBJ2-2; V gene: TRBV27; D gene: TRBD2; clone size: .; CDR3 DNA: TGTGCCAGCAGTCGACAATCCGGGACTAGCATCGCCGGGGAGCTGTTTTTT; CDR3 protein: CASSRQSGTSIAGELFF
J gene: TRBJ2-7; V gene: TRBV7-2; D gene: .; clone size: .; CDR3 DNA: TGTGCCAGCAGCTTAGCGCTTGTCGAGTCCTACGAGCAGTACTTC; CDR3 protein: CASSLALVESYEQYF
J gene: TRBJ2-7; V gene: TRBV15; D gene: .; clone size: .; CDR3 DNA: TGTGCCACCAGCAGAGATCGGGGACGTTACGAGCAGTACTTC; CDR3 protein: CATSRDRGRYEQYF
J gene: TRBJ2-1; V gene: TRBV27; D gene: TRBD1; clone size: .; CDR3 DNA: TGTGCCAGCAGTTCCCCCAGGGGGCTGAGGTCCTACAATGAGCAGTTCTTC; CDR3 protein: CASSSPRGLRSYNEQFF
J gene: TRBJ2-7; V gene: TRBV2; D gene: .; clone size: once; CDR3 DNA: TGTGCCAGCAGTGGGGGGAACGAGCAGTACTTC; CDR3 protein: CASSGGNEQYF
J gene: TRBJ2-7; V gene: TRBV5-5; D gene: .; clone size: .; CDR3 DNA: TGTGCCAGCAGCTTGGCCGGGGGAGTCTACGAGCAGTACTTC; CDR3 protein: CASSLAGGVYEQYF